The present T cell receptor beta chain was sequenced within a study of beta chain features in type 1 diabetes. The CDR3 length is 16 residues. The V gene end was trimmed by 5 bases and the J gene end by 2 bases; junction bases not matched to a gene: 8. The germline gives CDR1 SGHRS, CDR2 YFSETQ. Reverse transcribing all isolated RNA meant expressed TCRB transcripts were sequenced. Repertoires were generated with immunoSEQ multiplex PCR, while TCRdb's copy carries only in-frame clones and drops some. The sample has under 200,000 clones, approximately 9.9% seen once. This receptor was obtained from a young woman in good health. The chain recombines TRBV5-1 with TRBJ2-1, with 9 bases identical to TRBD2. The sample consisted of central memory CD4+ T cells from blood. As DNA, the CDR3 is TGCGCCAGCAGTCGTAATAGCGGGAGTCCCTACAATGAGCAGTTCTTC. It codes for CASSRNSGSPYNEQFF.